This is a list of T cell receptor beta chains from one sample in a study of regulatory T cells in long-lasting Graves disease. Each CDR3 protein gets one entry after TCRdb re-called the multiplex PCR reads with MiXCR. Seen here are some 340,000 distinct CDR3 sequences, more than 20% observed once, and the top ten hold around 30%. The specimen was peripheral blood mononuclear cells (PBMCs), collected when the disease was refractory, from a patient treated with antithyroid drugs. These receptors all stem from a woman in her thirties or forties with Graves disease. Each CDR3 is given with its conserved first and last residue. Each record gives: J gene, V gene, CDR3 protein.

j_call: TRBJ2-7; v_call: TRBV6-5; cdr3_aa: CASSYLRQGLYEQYF
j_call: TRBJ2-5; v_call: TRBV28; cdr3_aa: CASSFPGGPQETQYF
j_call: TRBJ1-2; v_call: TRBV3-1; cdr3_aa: CASSPLDGNYGYTF
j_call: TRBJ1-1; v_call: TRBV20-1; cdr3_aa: CSAGDRDEAFF
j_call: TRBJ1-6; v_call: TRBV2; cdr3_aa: CASGTANNSPLHF
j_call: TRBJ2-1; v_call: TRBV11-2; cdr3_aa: CASSFHRGNNEQFF
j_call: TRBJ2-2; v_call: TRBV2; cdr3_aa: CASSALESQNTGELFF
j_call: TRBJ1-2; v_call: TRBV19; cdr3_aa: CASSTDGQGLDGYTF
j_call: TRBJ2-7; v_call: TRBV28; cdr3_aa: CAIRGRNYEQYF
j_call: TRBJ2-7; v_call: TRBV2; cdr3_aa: CARHGGTSEQYF
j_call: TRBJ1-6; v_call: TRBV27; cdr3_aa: CASSLFQAYRNSPLHF
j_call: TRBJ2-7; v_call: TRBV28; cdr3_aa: CASMPGSSYEQYF
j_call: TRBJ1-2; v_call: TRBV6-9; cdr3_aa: CASSYAGHYGYTF
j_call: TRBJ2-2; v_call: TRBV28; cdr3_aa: CASSPRQGRNTGELFF
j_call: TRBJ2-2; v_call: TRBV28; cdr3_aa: CASSLTAGELFF
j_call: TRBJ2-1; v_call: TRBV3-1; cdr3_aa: CASSRNLAGAEQFF
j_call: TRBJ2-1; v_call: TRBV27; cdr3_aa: CASSLGWQGNGNEQFF
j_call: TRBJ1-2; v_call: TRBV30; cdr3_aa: CAWNPGDVGYTF
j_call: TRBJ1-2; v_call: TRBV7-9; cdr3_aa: CASSLAGAYGYTF
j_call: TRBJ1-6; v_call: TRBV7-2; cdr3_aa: CASSFIYLGFANNSPLHF
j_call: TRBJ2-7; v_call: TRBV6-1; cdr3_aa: CASSEPVGGDEQYF
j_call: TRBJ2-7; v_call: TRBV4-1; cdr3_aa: CASSRATQSYEQYF
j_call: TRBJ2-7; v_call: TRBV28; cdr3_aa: CASSLRLAGYEQYF